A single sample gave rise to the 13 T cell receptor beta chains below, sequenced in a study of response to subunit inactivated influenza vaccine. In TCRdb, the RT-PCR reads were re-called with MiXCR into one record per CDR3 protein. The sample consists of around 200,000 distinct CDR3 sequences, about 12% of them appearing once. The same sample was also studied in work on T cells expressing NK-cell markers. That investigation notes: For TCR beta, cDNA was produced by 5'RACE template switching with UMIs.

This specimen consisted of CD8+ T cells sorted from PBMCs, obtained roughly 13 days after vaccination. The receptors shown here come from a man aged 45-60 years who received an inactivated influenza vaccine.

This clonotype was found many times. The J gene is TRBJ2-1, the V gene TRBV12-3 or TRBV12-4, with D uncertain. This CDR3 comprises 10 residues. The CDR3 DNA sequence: TGTGCTTGTGGAAGCAATGAGCAGTTCTTC. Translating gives CACGSNEQFF.

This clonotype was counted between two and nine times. The CDR3 protein is CASSPGGNTIYF. The CDR3 coding sequence is TGTGCCAGCAGCCCAGGGGGAAACACCATATATTTT. The V call is TRBV12-3 or TRBV12-4, the J call TRBJ1-3, with D possibly TRBD1 on 5 matching bases. V gave up 6 bases and J gave up 4 bases, with 7 bases separating them. This CDR3 is 12 amino acids long.

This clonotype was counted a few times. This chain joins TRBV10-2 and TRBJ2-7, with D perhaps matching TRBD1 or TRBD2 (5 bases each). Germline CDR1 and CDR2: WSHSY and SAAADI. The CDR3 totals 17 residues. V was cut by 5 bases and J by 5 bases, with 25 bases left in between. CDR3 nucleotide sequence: TGCGCCAGCAGTTACACCGGAAGGTCTGGGGGTATAGACGAGCAGTACTTC. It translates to CASSYTGRSGGIDEQYF.

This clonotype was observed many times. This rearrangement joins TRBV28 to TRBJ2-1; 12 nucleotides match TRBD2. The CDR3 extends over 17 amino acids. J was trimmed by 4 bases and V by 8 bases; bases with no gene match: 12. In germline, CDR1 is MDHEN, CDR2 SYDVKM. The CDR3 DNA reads TGTGCCAGCCTGCGACTAGCGGGAGAGGTTAGTTACAATGAGCAGTTCTTC. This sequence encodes CASLRLAGEVSYNEQFF.

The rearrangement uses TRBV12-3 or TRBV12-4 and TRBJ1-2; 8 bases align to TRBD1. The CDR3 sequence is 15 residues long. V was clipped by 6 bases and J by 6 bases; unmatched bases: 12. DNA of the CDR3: TGTGCCAGCAGCCTTTCCGCAGGGGGCGCGCATGGCTACACCTTC. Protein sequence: CASSLSAGGAHGYTF.

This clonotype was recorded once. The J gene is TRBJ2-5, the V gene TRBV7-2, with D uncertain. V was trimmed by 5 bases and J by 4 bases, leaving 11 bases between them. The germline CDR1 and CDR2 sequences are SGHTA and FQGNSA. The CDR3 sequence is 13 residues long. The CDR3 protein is CASSPLRAETQYF. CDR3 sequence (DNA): TGTGCCAGCAGCCCTCTAAGGGCAGAGACCCAGTACTTC.

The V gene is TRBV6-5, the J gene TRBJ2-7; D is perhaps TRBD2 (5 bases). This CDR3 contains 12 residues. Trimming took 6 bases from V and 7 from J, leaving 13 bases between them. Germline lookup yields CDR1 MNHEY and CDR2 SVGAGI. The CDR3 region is CASSHTGKEQYF. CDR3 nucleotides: TGTGCCAGCAGCCACACGGGGAAGGAGCAGTACTTC.

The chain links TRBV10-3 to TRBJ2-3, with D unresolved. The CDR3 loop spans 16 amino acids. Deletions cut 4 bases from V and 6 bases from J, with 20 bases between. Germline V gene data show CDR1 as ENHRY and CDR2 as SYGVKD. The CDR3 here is CAISGEGAPARDTQYF. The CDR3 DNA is TGTGCCATCAGTGGTGAAGGCGCCCCGGCTAGGGATACGCAGTATTTT.

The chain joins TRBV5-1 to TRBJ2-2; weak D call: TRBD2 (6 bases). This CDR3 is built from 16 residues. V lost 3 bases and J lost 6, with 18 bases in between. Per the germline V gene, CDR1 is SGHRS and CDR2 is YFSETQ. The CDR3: CASSSRGWGPSGELFF. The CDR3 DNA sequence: TGCGCCAGCAGCTCCCGGGGGTGGGGTCCCTCCGGGGAGCTGTTTTTT.

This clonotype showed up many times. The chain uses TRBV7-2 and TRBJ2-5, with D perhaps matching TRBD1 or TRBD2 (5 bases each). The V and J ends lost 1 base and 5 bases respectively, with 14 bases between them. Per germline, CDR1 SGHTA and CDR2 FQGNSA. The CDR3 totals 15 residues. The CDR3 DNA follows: TGTGCCAGCAGCTTAGGGGCCTCGTGGGGGGAGACCCAGTACTTC. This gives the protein CASSLGASWGETQYF.

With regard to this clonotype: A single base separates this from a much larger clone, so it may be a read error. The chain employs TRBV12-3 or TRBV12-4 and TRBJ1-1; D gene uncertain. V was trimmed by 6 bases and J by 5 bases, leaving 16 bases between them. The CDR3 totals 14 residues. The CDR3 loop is CASRPLAGGTEAFF. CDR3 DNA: TGTGCCAGCAGACCCCTTGCCGGCGGGACTGAAGCTTTCTTT.

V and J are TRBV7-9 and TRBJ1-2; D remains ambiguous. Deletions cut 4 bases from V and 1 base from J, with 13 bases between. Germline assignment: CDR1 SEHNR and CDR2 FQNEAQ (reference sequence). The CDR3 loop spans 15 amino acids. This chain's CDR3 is CASSSRESINYGYTF. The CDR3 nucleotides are TGTGCCAGCAGCTCCCGGGAGAGCATTAACTATGGCTACACCTTC.

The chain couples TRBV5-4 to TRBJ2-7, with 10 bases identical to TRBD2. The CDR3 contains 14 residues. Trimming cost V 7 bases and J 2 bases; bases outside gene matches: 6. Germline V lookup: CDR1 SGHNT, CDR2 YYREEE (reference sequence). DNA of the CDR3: TGTGCCAGCTCTCCTAGCGGGAGTCCCTACGAGCAGTACTTC. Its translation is CASSPSGSPYEQYF.